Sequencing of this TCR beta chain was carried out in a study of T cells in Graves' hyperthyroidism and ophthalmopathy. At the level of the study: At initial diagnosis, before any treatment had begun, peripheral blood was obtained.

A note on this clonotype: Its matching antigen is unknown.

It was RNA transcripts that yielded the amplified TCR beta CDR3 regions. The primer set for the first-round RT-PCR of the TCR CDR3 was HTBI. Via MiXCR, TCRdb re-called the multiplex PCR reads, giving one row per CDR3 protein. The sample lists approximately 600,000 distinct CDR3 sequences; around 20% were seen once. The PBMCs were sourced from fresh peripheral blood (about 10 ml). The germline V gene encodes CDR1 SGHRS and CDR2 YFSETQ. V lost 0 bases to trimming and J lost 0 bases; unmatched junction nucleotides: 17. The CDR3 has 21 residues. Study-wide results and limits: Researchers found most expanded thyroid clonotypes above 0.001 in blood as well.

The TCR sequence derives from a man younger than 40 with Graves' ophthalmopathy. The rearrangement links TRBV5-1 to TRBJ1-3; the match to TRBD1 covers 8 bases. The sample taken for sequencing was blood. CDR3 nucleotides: TGCGCCAGCAGCTTGGTCACTTATTCCGCCTCAGGGGGCGGCTCTGGAAACACCATATATTTT. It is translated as CASSLVTYSASGGGSGNTIYF. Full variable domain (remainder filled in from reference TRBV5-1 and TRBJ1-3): KAGVTQTPRYLIKTRGQQVTLSCSPISGHRSVSWYQQTPGQGLQFLFEYFSETQRNKGNFPGRFSGRQFSNSRSEMNVSTLELGDSALYLCASSLVTYSASGGGSGNTIYFGEGSWLTVV.